The 24 T cell receptor beta chains below were found in one sample sequenced in a study of blood T cell repertoires in COVID-19. Data came from immunoSEQ multiplex PCR; TCRdb stores just in-frame clones and leaves some out. The sample records 310,000 or so clones, about 89% being singletons. Sequenced sample: PBMCs or T cells enriched from blood (not recorded which). These receptors originate from a woman aged 40-49 years who had recovered from COVID-19.

V and J are TRBV3-1 (or the pseudogene TRBV3-2) and TRBJ2-7; 7 bases map to TRBD2. Germline CDR1 is LGHDT and CDR2 is YNNKEL (reference sequence). V dropped 1 base and J dropped 5; count of bases not matched to a gene: 8. This CDR3 contains 15 residues. This CDR3 reads CASSQGWGGSNEQYF. DNA of the CDR3: TGTGCCAGCAGCCAAGGTTGGGGGGGAAGCAACGAGCAGTACTTC.

CDR3 region: CASTLSNYGYTF. CDR3 coding DNA: TGTGCCAGCACCTTGAGTAACTATGGCTACACCTTC. This chain joins TRBV9 and TRBJ1-2, with no clear D. Germline V gene data show CDR1 as SGDLS and CDR2 as YYNGEE. Between the trimmed V and J ends, which lost 6 bases and 1 base, there was a span of 7 bases. The length of the CDR3 is 12 residues.

The chain carries TRBV4-3 and TRBJ1-1; 7 positions agree with TRBD1. The germline CDR1 and CDR2 sequences are LGHNA and YSLEER. Trimming took 4 bases from V and 0 from J; bases not matched to a gene: 5. The CDR3 consists of 15 residues. The CDR3 DNA follows: TGCGCCAGCAGCCTCCCGACAGGGTTGAACACTGAAGCTTTCTTT. Translated: CASSLPTGLNTEAFF.

This clone was seen a single time. The rearrangement links TRBV7-9 to TRBJ1-6, with D perhaps matching TRBD1 (5 bases). This CDR3 contains 15 residues. The germline V and J ends were trimmed by 5 bases and 7 bases, with 15 bases remaining between them. Germline assignment: CDR1 SEHNR and CDR2 FQNEAQ (reference sequence). Here the CDR3 reads CASSAPGGENSPLHF. The CDR3 DNA reads as TGTGCCAGCAGCGCCCCGGGGGGTGAAAATTCACCCCTCCACTTT. Combining the CDR3 with reference TRBV7-9 and TRBJ1-6 gives the whole variable domain DTGVSQNPRHKITKRGQNVTFRCDPISEHNRLYWYRQTLGQGPEFLTYFQNEAQLEKSRLLSDRFSAERPKGSFSTLEIQRTEQGDSAMYLCASSAPGGENSPLHFGNGTRLTVT.

This chain joins TRBV5-4 and TRBJ2-1; possibly TRBD1 for D (6 bases). Deletions cut 0 bases from V and 2 bases from J, with 9 bases between. CDR1 and CDR2 from the germline V gene are SGHNT and YYREEE (reference sequence). This CDR3 has 15 amino acids. The CDR3: CASSLDRTAYNEQFF. DNA for the CDR3: TGTGCCAGCAGCTTGGATAGGACAGCCTACAATGAGCAGTTCTTC.

This clone was observed once. This chain uses TRBV7-2 with TRBJ1-3; the D gene is possibly TRBD1 (5 bases). The V end lost 4 bases, the J end lost 2 bases, and 9 bases lay between the germline ends. The germline gives CDR1 SGHTA, CDR2 FQGNSA. There are 14 residues in the CDR3. DNA for the CDR3: TGTGCCAGCAGCTCTCAGGGTCCTGGAAACACCATATATTTT. Its protein is CASSSQGPGNTIYF.

The J gene is TRBJ2-7, the V gene TRBV27; TRBD2 matches 10 bases. Trimming at V came to 5 bases and at J to 3 bases, leaving 7 bases not matched to a gene. The CDR3 loop spans 15 amino acids. CDR1 and CDR2 from the germline V gene are MNHEY and SMNVEV (reference sequence). CDR3 bases: TGTGCCAGCAGTCCTCTAGCGGGAGTTCTCTACGAGCAGTACTTC. It encodes CASSPLAGVLYEQYF.

The rearrangement uses TRBV19 and TRBJ1-2, with D hard to call. V was trimmed by 5 bases and J by 7 bases, leaving 11 bases between them. CDR3 size: 12 residues. Germline loops: CDR1 LNHDA, CDR2 SQIVND (reference sequence). The CDR3 coding sequence is TGTGCCAGTAGTGTCTTGGGAGTTGGCTACACCTTC. Translating it yields CASSVLGVGYTF.

The chain joins TRBV23-1 to TRBJ1-1, with 7 bases that match TRBD1. TRBV23-1 is noted as an ORF with a role that remains uncertain. V was pared by 4 bases and J by 1 base, with 6 bases of the junction left unmatched. The CDR3 runs 15 residues. In DNA form, the CDR3 reads TGCGCCAGCAGTCCGGAAGGGGGCACGAACACTGAAGCTTTCTTT. Encoded protein: CASSPEGGTNTEAFF.

The chain recombines TRBV10-3 with TRBJ2-7; 11 bases line up with TRBD1. Looked up from germline, CDR1 is ENHRY and CDR2 is SYGVKD. Unmatched junction bases numbered 6, after V lost 7 bases and J lost 4 bases. The CDR3 covers 14 residues. This chain's CDR3 is CAINSDRGRYEQYF. Here the CDR3 DNA reads TGTGCCATCAACTCGGACAGGGGGCGATACGAGCAGTACTTC.

V gene TRBV3-1 (or the pseudogene TRBV3-2) combines with J gene TRBJ1-2; D is possibly TRBD1 (5 bases). Germline V gene lookup returns CDR1 LGHDT and CDR2 YNNKEL (reference sequence). This CDR3 has 15 residues. V was cut by 7 bases and J by 0 bases, with 15 bases left in between. The CDR3, as DNA: TGTGCCAGCAATCCCAGCGGGGCAACTAACTATGGCTACACCTTC. The encoded protein is CASNPSGATNYGYTF.

The J gene is TRBJ2-7, the V gene TRBV25-1; 13 bases are shared with TRBD2. CDR3 length equals 17 residues. Trimming at V came to 3 bases and at J to 5 bases, leaving 10 bases not matched to a gene. Germline V lookup: CDR1 MGHDK, CDR2 SYGVNS. In DNA, the CDR3 is TGTGCCAGCAGTGACCCCGGACTAGCGGGAGCTATGAACGAGCAGTACTTC. Its translation is CASSDPGLAGAMNEQYF.

This clone was picked up a small number of times. The chain combines TRBV19 with TRBJ1-1; unclear D gene. CDR3 length: 12 amino acids. Trimming pared 8 bases from V and 0 bases from J, leaving 7 bases between. CDR1 is LNHDA and CDR2 is SQIVND in the germline V gene (reference sequence). In DNA, the CDR3 is TGTGCCAGTGCTAAACTGAACACTGAAGCTTTCTTT. This translates into CASAKLNTEAFF.

The chain recombines TRBV2 with TRBJ1-4; no firm D call. Per the germline V gene, CDR1 is SNHLY and CDR2 is FYNNEI. The CDR3 covers 13 residues. With 6 bases removed from V and 8 bases from J, the gap between germline ends came to 13 bases. The DNA for the CDR3 is TGTGCCAGCAGATCGGTCCGGGAGGAAAAACTGTTTTTT. This codes for CASRSVREEKLFF.

This clone was seen only once. The rearrangement joins TRBV3-1 (or the pseudogene TRBV3-2) to TRBJ2-4; a possible D gene is TRBD1 (5 bases). V was shortened by 2 bases and J by 0 bases, with 5 bases between the two germline ends. The CDR3 consists of 14 residues. Germline lookup yields CDR1 LGHDT and CDR2 YNNKEL (reference sequence). The DNA of the CDR3 is TGTGCCAGCAGCCAACAGGGAGCCAAAAACATTCAGTACTTC. Its translation: CASSQQGAKNIQYF.

V is TRBV5-1 and J is TRBJ1-5, with D possibly TRBD1 on 6 matching bases. This CDR3 is 18 amino acids long. The germline V gene encodes CDR1 SGHRS and CDR2 YFSETQ. Trimming took 1 base from V and 0 from J, leaving 17 bases between them. The CDR3 here is CASSLYPGTLTSNQPQHF. CDR3 in DNA: TGCGCCAGCAGCTTGTATCCGGGGACACTCACTAGCAATCAGCCCCAGCATTTT.

This rearrangement joins TRBV30 to TRBJ1-1, with D uncertain. The CDR3 is 13 amino acids. The germline V gene has CDR1 GTSNPN and CDR2 SVGIG (reference sequence). The V end was cut by 1 base, the J end by 1 base, with 7 bases between. In DNA form, the CDR3 reads TGTGCCTGGAGTGGTCACTGGAACACTGAAGCTTTCTTT. Translation gives CAWSGHWNTEAFF.

This chain joins TRBV30 and TRBJ1-1; tentative D call: TRBD1 (6 bases). The CDR3 is made up of 16 amino acids. Trimming cost V 2 bases and J 4 bases, with 20 bases left between them. Germline V CDR1 and CDR2: GTSNPN, SVGIG (reference sequence). CDR3 protein: CAWSKIGGRVVTEAFF. As DNA, the CDR3 is TGTGCCTGGAGTAAGATCGGGGGGCGAGTTGTCACTGAAGCTTTCTTT. Variable domain in full (rest from reference TRBV30 and TRBJ1-1): SQTIHQWPATLVQPVGSPLSLECTVEGTSNPNLYWYRQAAGRGLQLLFYSVGIGQISSEVPQNLSASRPQDRQFILSSKKLLLSDSGFYLCAWSKIGGRVVTEAFFGQGTRLTVV.

This chain links TRBV7-3 with TRBJ2-4; the D gene is possibly TRBD2 (6 bases). V lost 0 bases and J lost 11, with 11 bases in between. This CDR3 spans 13 amino acids. In germline, CDR1 is SGHTA, CDR2 FQGTGA. This CDR3 reads CASSLTGGTFQYF. The CDR3 DNA sequence: TGTGCCAGCAGCTTAACGGGGGGTACCTTTCAGTACTTC.

In this sample, this clone turned up once. The chain links TRBV7-8 to TRBJ2-5; D call uncertain. Germline lookup yields CDR1 SGHVS and CDR2 FQNEAQ. CDR3 size: 14 residues. V was clipped by 5 bases and J by 5 bases, with 15 bases between them. The CDR3 DNA reads as TGTGCCAGCAGCCAAAAAGTCCAGTTGGAGACCCAGTACTTC. This encodes CASSQKVQLETQYF.

This chain links TRBV28 with TRBJ1-1; D not certain. The CDR3 has 12 residues. From germline, CDR1 is MDHEN and CDR2 SYDVKM. Trimming took 6 bases from V and 1 from J, leaving 6 bases between them. The CDR3 bases are TGTGCCAGCAGAGAGGGGAACACTGAAGCTTTCTTT. Amino acids: CASREGNTEAFF.

J is TRBJ2-7 and V is TRBV7-2; D is ambiguous. V dropped 5 bases and J dropped 6 bases, with 17 bases sitting between them. This CDR3 has 14 residues. CDR1 is SGHTA, CDR2 FQGNSA, per germline. DNA of the CDR3: TGTGCCAGCAGCCCACAGTTACCGGCCCCCGAGCAGTACTTC. Translated: CASSPQLPAPEQYF.

V usage is TRBV3-1 (or the pseudogene TRBV3-2) and J usage is TRBJ1-1; D may be TRBD1 (5 bases). The germline CDR1 and CDR2 sequences are LGHDT and YNNKEL (reference sequence). The CDR3 has 13 amino acids. V was clipped by 8 bases and J by 2 bases, with 12 bases between them. The CDR3 loop reads CASANQGNTEAFF. In DNA form, the CDR3 reads TGTGCCAGCGCAAACCAGGGTAACACTGAAGCTTTCTTT.

The rearrangement links TRBV7-3 to TRBJ2-3; D remains unclear. The length of the CDR3 is 15 residues. V lost 4 bases and J lost 1, with 12 bases in between. The germline CDR1 and CDR2 sequences are SGHTA and FQGTGA. CDR3 nucleotides: TGTGCCAGCAGCTCCAACCCGAGAGGCACAGATACGCAGTATTTT. As protein: CASSSNPRGTDTQYF.